The sequence of this T cell receptor beta chain was determined in a study of control samples from healthy donors and cancer patients. V was clipped by 4 bases and J by 4 bases; unmatched bases: 8. The CDR3 spans 15 residues. The germline V gene encodes CDR1 MNHEY and CDR2 SMNVEV (reference sequence). Only in-frame clones appear in the TCRdb table, and some are missing; sequencing was by immunoSEQ multiplex PCR. The data hold around 130,000 clones, with nearly 90% observed a single time. The gene calls are TRBV27 and TRBJ1-2; 8 bases fit TRBD1. The clonotype comes from a man between 45 and 60 years old in good health. Sample: blood. The CDR3 coding sequence is TGTGCCAGCAGTTATCGGACAGGGTACCCCTATGGCTACACCTTC. The encoded protein is CASSYRTGYPYGYTF.